The TCR beta chain under discussion was sequenced for a study of T cell clones after liver transplantation. V dropped 0 bases and J dropped 3; count of bases not matched to a gene: 2. Germline CDR1 reads SGHNT; CDR2 reads YYREEE (reference sequence). The CDR3 length is 14 residues. Libraries were prepared by immunoSEQ multiplex PCR; TCRdb keeps only in-frame clonotypes and omits some of them. The sample lists about 72,000 clones, about 88% occurring once. The specimen comprised CD4+ T cells from blood, sampled before liver transplant. The sequence came from a human donor who received a liver transplant. The V call is TRBV5-4, the J call TRBJ1-2; 7 positions match TRBD1. CDR3 nucleotides: TGTGCCAGCAGCTTGGGAGACAGGGACTATGGCTACACCTTC. The encoded protein is CASSLGDRDYGYTF.